This T cell receptor (beta chain) was sequenced in a study of patients and donors after allogeneic stem cell transplantation. This clonotype was counted only a few times. V was trimmed by 0 bases and J by 2 bases, leaving 11 bases between them. CDR3 length equals 15 residues. Germline lookup yields CDR1 SGDLS and CDR2 YYNGEE. One entry per CDR3 protein results from TCRdb running MiXCR on the RT-PCR reads. The data show 920,000 or so distinct CDR3 sequences, approximately 18% seen once. The sequenced sample consisted of blood, either unsorted or a sorted T cell fraction (not recorded which). This sequence was found in a human donor who was either an allogeneic HSCT recipient or a stem cell or donor lymphocyte infusion donor (not recorded which). It is not recorded whose cells these are; they may come from a transplant donor. The rearrangement joins TRBV9 to TRBJ1-2, with D unresolved. The CDR3 loop reads CASSVGEAPNYGYTF. The CDR3 DNA reads as TGTGCCAGCAGCGTAGGGGAGGCCCCCAACTATGGCTACACCTTC.